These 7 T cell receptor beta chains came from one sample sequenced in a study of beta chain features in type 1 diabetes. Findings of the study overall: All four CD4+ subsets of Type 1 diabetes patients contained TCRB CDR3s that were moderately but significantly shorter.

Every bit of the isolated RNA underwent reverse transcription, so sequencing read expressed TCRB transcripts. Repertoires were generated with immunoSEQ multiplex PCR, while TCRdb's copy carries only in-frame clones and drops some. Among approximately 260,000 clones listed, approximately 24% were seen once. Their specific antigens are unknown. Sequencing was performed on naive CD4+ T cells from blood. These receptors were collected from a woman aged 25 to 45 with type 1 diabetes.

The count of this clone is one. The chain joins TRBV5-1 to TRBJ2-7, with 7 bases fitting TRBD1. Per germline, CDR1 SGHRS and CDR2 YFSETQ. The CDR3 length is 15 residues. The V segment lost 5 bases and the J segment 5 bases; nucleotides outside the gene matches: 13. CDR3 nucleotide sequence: TGCGCCAGCAGTAAGGGGGCGCCGTTCGGAGACGAGCAGTACTTC. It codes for CASSKGAPFGDEQYF.

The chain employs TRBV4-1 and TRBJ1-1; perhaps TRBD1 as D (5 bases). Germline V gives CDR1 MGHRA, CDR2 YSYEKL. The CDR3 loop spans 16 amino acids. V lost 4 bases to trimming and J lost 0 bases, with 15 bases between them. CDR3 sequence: CASSPSVGHMNTEAFF. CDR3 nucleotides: TGCGCCAGCAGCCCCTCCGTCGGACACATGAACACTGAAGCTTTCTTT.

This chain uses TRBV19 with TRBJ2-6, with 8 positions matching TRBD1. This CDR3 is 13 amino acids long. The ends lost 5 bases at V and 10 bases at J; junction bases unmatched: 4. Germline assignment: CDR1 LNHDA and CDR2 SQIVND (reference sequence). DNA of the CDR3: TGTGCCAGTAGTGTTACAGGGGGTAACGTCCTGACTTTC. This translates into CASSVTGGNVLTF.

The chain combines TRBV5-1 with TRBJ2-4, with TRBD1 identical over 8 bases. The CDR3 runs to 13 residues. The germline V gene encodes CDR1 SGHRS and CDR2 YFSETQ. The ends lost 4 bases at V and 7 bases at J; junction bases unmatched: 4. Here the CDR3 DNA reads TGCGCCAGCAGCCAGGACAGGGATAACATTCAGTACTTC. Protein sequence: CASSQDRDNIQYF.

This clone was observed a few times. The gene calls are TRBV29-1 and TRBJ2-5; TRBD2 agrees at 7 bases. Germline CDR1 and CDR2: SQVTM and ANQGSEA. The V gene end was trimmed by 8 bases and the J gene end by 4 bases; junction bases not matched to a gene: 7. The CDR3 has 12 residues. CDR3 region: CSPRVAGETQYF. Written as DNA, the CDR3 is TGCAGCCCCCGGGTAGCGGGAGAGACCCAGTACTTC. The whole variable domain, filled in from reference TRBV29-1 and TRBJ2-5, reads SAVISQKPSRDICQRGTSLTIQCQVDSQVTMMFWYRQQPGQSLTLIATANQGSEATYESGFVIDKFPISRPNLTFSTLTVSNMSPEDSSIYLCSPRVAGETQYFGPGTRLLVL.

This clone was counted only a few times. The CDR3 coding sequence is TGCAGCGTCCACTCGGGGGAAAACATTCAGTACTTC. This gives the protein CSVHSGENIQYF. This chain joins TRBV29-1 and TRBJ2-4; TRBD2 is a possible D gene (6 bases). CDR3 length equals 12 residues. Germline loops: CDR1 SQVTM, CDR2 ANQGSEA. V was clipped by 6 bases and J by 5 bases, with 11 bases between them.

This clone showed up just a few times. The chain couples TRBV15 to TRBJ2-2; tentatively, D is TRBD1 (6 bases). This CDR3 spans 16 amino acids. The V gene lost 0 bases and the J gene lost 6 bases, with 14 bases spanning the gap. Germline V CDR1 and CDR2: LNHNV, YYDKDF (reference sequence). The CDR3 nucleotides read TGTGCCACCAGCAGAGATTGGGGGCTAGTCTCCGGGGAGCTGTTTTTT. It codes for CATSRDWGLVSGELFF.